A single T cell receptor beta chain is shown here with its context. Its target is unknown. The related graft donor's blood sample was taken on the day of bone marrow donation. This entry comes from a study of T cells after posttransplantation cyclophosphamide. Findings and limits, study-wide: Blood and skin or GI T cell repertoires showed limited TRB overlap. Donor CD8+ memory clones often dominated recipient blood repertoires at later times. Recipient CMV seropositivity and CMV reactivation strongly tracked TRB clonality.

TCRdb's table, derived via immunoSEQ multiplex PCR, lists solely in-frame clones and lacks some. The sample contains approximately 47,000 clones, about 90% of which appear only once. This CDR3 has 16 amino acids. Unmatched junction bases numbered 2, after V lost 1 base and J lost 0 bases. Germline V lookup: CDR1 SGHVS, CDR2 FNYEAQ. The sequenced sample was PBMCs. V is TRBV7-6 and J is TRBJ2-1; 8 positions agree with TRBD1. This receptor was taken from a woman in her 50s in good health and a related stem cell transplant donor. Here the CDR3 DNA reads TGTGCCAGCAGCTTAGGGACAGGGATCTCCTACAATGAGCAGTTCTTC. Amino acids: CASSLGTGISYNEQFF.